This T cell receptor beta chain was profiled in a study of tumor-infiltrating lymphocytes in primary liver carcinoma (dated by TCRdb to 2016 to 2017). About the study as a whole: Of the five patients (three men and two women, aged 30 to 69 years), four had hepatocellular carcinoma and one had combined HCC and intrahepatic cholangiocarcinoma. Tumors of the five patients were stage T1-T3 N0M0 with maximum diameters of 4.2 to 10 cm. Roughly 3.5 to 8 million productive TCRbeta reads were obtained per sample, and no significant difference in read depth was found between tissue types. TCRbeta repertoire sequencing, expression microarrays and whole-exome sequencing were combined in the study across five regions of each liver tumor, with adjacent normal tissue and blood also included. A total of 35 or so specimens from 5 patients, comprising some 25 tumor regions, 5 adjacent noncancerous liver tissues and 5 peripheral blood samples, were covered by TCRbeta repertoire sequencing. The 20 to 25 tumor region samples were profiled with Agilent mRNA microarrays so that TCRbeta repertoire diversity could be related to the local molecular phenotype. Repertoires from technical replicates were highly reproducible, with mean shared-clone rates approximately 0.88 and correlation coefficients above 0.95.

Study-wide conclusions, independent of this receptor: A significantly larger repertoire fraction was made up by the top 250 clones in tumors than in blood (p = 0.039). Repertoire overlap was higher between tumor regions (mean roughly 35%) than tumor-adjacent (approximately 17%) or tumor-blood (approximately 15%) pairs, consistent with antigen-driven expansion. Because sequencing covered only the TCR beta chain and unpaired alpha chains were not captured, true repertoire diversity is likely underestimated. Only 4 or 5 patients were included in the study, and the authors note that the findings should be validated in a larger study. Only roughly 7-25% of top clones appeared in all five regions of a tumor, which suggests that tumor-infiltrating T cells are spatially heterogeneous. Because the samples were bulk and unsorted, CD4+ and CD8+ T cell repertoires could not be compared.

Without any cell sorting, total RNA and DNA were co-extracted from about 20-30 mg of bulk tissue using the AllPrep DNA/RNA mini kit. Surgical resection was performed in China between late 2015 and 2016 on roughly 5 patients with histopathologically diagnosed primary liver carcinoma. At the time of sampling, the patients were treatment-naive and had chronic HBV infection. Each tumor was sampled at five spatially separated regions: the superior, inferior, left-lateral and right-lateral poles and the tumor centre. According to histology, viable tumor cells made up more than 90% of every tumor sample. Fresh tumor and adjacent tissue pieces were bisected; one half was stored in RNAlater at -80°C, the other sent for histology. A word on this clonotype: Its binding antigen is unknown. This could be a read error, since a much larger clone is one nucleotide away.

A constant-region primer and ProtoScript II reverse transcriptase were used to reverse-transcribe TCRbeta-specific cDNA from around 540 ng total RNA. Three nested multiplex PCR rounds, following a slightly modified ARM-PCR procedure, were used to build the TCRbeta libraries. Sample barcodes and Illumina adapters were attached in a final 25-cycle PCR using Deep VentR polymerase. Before sequencing, amplicons of 200-500 bp were gel-purified using a QIAquick gel extraction kit. An Illumina HiSeq 2500 was used to sequence the TCRbeta amplicons with 250-bp paired-end reads. On the study's bioinformatics: To recover full CDR3 sequences, reads were quality-trimmed using Trimmomatic v0.33 and paired reads were then merged using FLASH v1.2.11. V, D and J germline segments were assigned to the rearranged TCRbeta sequences using MiGEC v1.2.1b. Clonotype statistics and Shannon-Wiener diversity indices were calculated with VDJtools v1.0.0. To cut down on sampling bias, every analysis after diversity analysis relied on just the 250 most abundant clonotypes from each sample. The public reads were quality trimmed at Q25 with fastp and then assembled into clones with MiXCR by TCRdb, keeping productive beta chains. Here each entry gathers all rows of one CDR3 protein and keeps the most common genes and DNA. TCRdb's processing, not the authors' own work, is the source of the V and J calls. Counted in this sample were 95,000 to 100,000 distinct CDR3 sequences; about 70% of them appeared once. 9.5% to 15% of the sample rests with the top ten.

The sequencing input was liver tumor tissue from sampling region 2. The label giving this sample's cell subset or site can be read as: tumor region T2, inferior pole. The sequence came from a woman in her sixties with primary liver carcinoma and hepatitis B virus infection.

The nucleotides read TGTGCCAGCAGTGATGGAGTAAACTATGGCTACACCTTC. It codes for CASSDGVNYGYTF. The chain employs TRBV6-1 and TRBJ1-2; confidence is insufficient to name the D gene. CDR1 and CDR2 (MNHNS, SASEGT) derive from the germline V gene. The CDR3 sequence holds 13 residues, the cysteine and phenylalanine included. Only the CDR3 region is kept as DNA, spanning 39 bases read in frame from base 1. V gives up 3 bases and J gives up 2 bases, and the segment between their germline ends measures 7 bases.